Shown below are 7 T cell receptor beta chains from a single sample sequenced in a study of T cell responses to AZD1222 COVID-19 vaccine. Generated by immunoSEQ multiplex PCR, the TCRdb table keeps only in-frame clones and is missing some. Seen here are about 120,000 clones, about 90% observed once, and the top ten hold roughly 5.4%. The source was peripheral blood, collected on day 0 of AZD1222 vaccination. These receptors originate from an adult in good health.

This clone appeared once. The rearrangement links TRBV6-1 to TRBJ2-1; D might be TRBD1 (5 bases). The CDR3 is 15 amino acids. Germline values: CDR1 MNHNS, CDR2 SASEGT. V dropped 1 base and J dropped 2 bases, with 9 bases sitting between them. The CDR3 region is CASSEEGQPYNEQFF. CDR3 sequence (DNA): TGTGCCAGCAGTGAAGAGGGGCAGCCCTACAATGAGCAGTTCTTC.

The V gene is TRBV4-1, the J gene TRBJ2-7; 10 bases match TRBD2. The CDR3 covers 16 residues. The germline CDR1 and CDR2 sequences are MGHRA and YSYEKL. With V trimmed by 4 bases and J by 3 bases, 9 bases remained unmatched. The CDR3 DNA reads TGCGCCAGCAGCCGCTCGACTAGCGGGCTCCTCTACGAGCAGTACTTC. Its protein is CASSRSTSGLLYEQYF.

The genes are TRBV11-1 and TRBJ1-1; D remains unclear. The germline gives CDR1 SGHAT, CDR2 FQDESV (reference sequence). V was pared by 0 bases and J by 7 bases, with 9 bases between. The CDR3 extends over 13 amino acids. CDR3 region: CASSLAETNEAFF. DNA of the CDR3: TGTGCCAGCAGCTTAGCCGAGACAAATGAAGCTTTCTTT.

A note on this clone: A read error may account for a junction end that differs from germline. The chain is built from TRBV7-7 and TRBJ2-1; 10 nucleotides align to TRBD1. The CDR3 spans 16 residues. CDR1 SSHAT and CDR2 FNYEAQ come from the germline V gene (reference sequence). CDR3 amino acids: CASSSTGTGDYNEQFF. The CDR3 DNA sequence: TGTGCTAGCAGCTCTACCGGGACAGGGGACTACAATGAGCAGTTCTTC.

V gene TRBV11-2 combines with J gene TRBJ2-1; D remains ambiguous. Germline V gene sequence: CDR1 SGHAT, CDR2 FQNNGV. The CDR3 is 12 residues long. V was cut by 1 base and J by 6 bases, with 4 bases left in between. Here the CDR3 reads CASSLGRNEQFF. CDR3 coding DNA: TGTGCCAGCAGCTTAGGTCGCAATGAGCAGTTCTTC.

The chain carries TRBV4-1 and TRBJ1-5, with D hard to call. The germline V and J ends were trimmed by 0 bases and 0 bases, with 9 bases remaining between them. The CDR3 covers 16 residues. CDR1 is MGHRA, CDR2 YSYEKL, per germline. The CDR3 DNA follows: TGCGCCAGCAGCCAAGATTGGGTCCCTAGCAATCAGCCCCAGCATTTT. This gives the protein CASSQDWVPSNQPQHF.

A single count supports this clone. This sample includes further DNA sequences coding for the same CDR3. The genes are TRBV6-5 and TRBJ1-1; 8 nucleotides match TRBD1. This CDR3 comprises 12 residues. Trimming took 5 bases from V and 8 from J; bases not matched to a gene: 4. Germline CDR1 MNHEY, CDR2 SVGAGI. CDR3 DNA sequence: TGTGCCAGCAGTCCTCGGACAGGGGAAGCTTTCTTT. Residues: CASSPRTGEAFF.